This entry concerns a single TCR beta chain. The data are from a study of T cell responses to AZD1222 COVID-19 vaccine. The CDR3 loop spans 13 amino acids. CDR1 LNHDA and CDR2 SQIVND come from the germline V gene (reference sequence). V was clipped by 3 bases and J by 7 bases, with 10 bases between them. Some clones are missing from TCRdb's copy, which holds only in-frame ones; the method was immunoSEQ multiplex PCR. The table includes about 120,000 clones, about 92% detected once. This clonotype was sampled from an adult who received the AZD1222 COVID-19 vaccine. This chain uses TRBV19 with TRBJ1-5; no reliable D call. The input for sequencing was peripheral blood, taken 28 days after the second AZD1222 dose. The DNA for the CDR3 is TGTGCCAGTAGTATGCAGGATGGGCAGCCCCAGCATTTT. Amino acid sequence: CASSMQDGQPQHF. The complete variable domain, with remaining parts taken from reference TRBV19 and TRBJ1-5, reads DGGITQSPKYLFRKEGQNVTLSCEQNLNHDAMYWYRQDPGQGLRLIYYSQIVNDFQKGDIAEGYSVSREKKESFPLTVTSAQKNPTAFYLCASSMQDGQPQHFGDGTRLSIL.